This T cell receptor beta chain is drawn from a study of blood T cell repertoires in COVID-19. In the study overall: Sites across the United States, Italy and Spain contributed samples from acute and convalescent COVID-19. The analysed material was cDNA or gDNA that came from T cells, B-cell-depleted T cells, or PBMCs.

V lost 2 bases and J lost 7, with 9 bases in between. CDR3 length: 13 residues. Germline values: CDR1 MDHEN, CDR2 SYDVKM. Study processing details: Amplified reference gene primers provided the basis for estimating nucleated cell counts. Clones were read by immunoSEQ multiplex PCR, and TCRdb kept only the in-frame ones, dropping some. V and J calls and clone size are as listed in that table; D and trimming were resolved from the DNA. This sample has under 250,000 clones, with approximately 85% found just once. This clonotype was sampled from a man older than 75 with acute or convalescent COVID-19. The material sequenced was peripheral blood. V gene TRBV28 combines with J gene TRBJ1-5; D is uncertain. CDR3: CASSLAEVQPQHF. The CDR3 DNA follows: TGTGCCAGCAGTTTAGCGGAGGTCCAGCCCCAGCATTTT.